The present TCR beta chain was sequenced within a study of blood T cell repertoires in COVID-19. Study at large: Donors in the United States, Italy and Spain gave samples during acute or convalescent COVID-19. Sample material is recorded as cDNA or gDNA derived from T cells, B-cell-depleted T cells, or PBMCs.

Per the authors' pipeline: It was from reference gene primer amplification that nucleated cell counts were estimated. Profiled with immunoSEQ multiplex PCR; TCRdb holds only in-frame clones, not every one. That table gives V, J and clone size, and the DNA gave D and trimming. The sample consists of approximately 6,000 clones, approximately 87% of them appearing once. From germline, CDR1 is LGHNA and CDR2 YNFKEQ. This CDR3 region has 16 residues. V trimming: 0 bases; J trimming: 8 bases; junction bases outside the gene matches: 11. V and J are TRBV4-2 and TRBJ1-2, with TRBD1 matching over 8 bases. The sequencing sample was made of peripheral blood. The TCR sequence derives from a human donor in a cohort sampled during active COVID-19. CDR3 residues: CASSQDSFGGTGGYTF. CDR3 nucleotide sequence: TGTGCCAGCAGCCAAGATAGTTTCGGAGGGACAGGAGGCTACACCTTC.